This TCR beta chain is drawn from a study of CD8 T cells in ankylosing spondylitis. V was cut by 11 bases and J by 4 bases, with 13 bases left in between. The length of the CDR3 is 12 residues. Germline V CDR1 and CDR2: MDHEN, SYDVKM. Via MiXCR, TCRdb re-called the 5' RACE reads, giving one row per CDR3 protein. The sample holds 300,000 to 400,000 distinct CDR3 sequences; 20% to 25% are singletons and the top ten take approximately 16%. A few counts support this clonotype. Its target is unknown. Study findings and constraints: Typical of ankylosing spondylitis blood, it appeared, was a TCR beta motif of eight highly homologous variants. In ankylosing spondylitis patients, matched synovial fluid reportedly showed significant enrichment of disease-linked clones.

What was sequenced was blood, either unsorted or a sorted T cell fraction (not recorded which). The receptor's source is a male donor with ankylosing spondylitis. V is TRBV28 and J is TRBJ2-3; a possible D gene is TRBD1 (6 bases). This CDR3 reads CAVTGSADTQYF. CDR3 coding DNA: TGTGCCGTTACAGGGAGCGCAGATACGCAGTATTTT.